The following is a T cell receptor beta chain sequence with its context. Sequenced by immunoSEQ multiplex PCR; TCRdb stores in-frame clones only, minus some. The repertoire has a few hundred thousand clones, roughly nine tenths of them found once; the top ten carry around 3%. The study assigned cohorts using participant-reported clinical history. Recovered status in Cohort 3 required two negative PCRs, clearance, or symptom resolution. The record originates from a study of blood T cell repertoires in COVID-19. Overall study: PBMCs, B-cell-depleted T cells, or T cells were the source of the cDNA or gDNA that made up the material.

In germline, CDR1 is LNHNV, CDR2 YYDKDF (reference sequence). V was clipped by 0 bases and J by 0 bases, with 5 bases between them. The CDR3 totals 14 residues. The origin of this receptor is a woman aged 25-40 years who had recovered from COVID-19. Sequencing used PBMCs or T cells enriched from blood (not recorded which). V and J are TRBV15 and TRBJ2-5; no clear D. The CDR3 DNA is TGTGCCACCAGCAGAGATGGGCACCAAGAGACCCAGTACTTC. Protein product: CATSRDGHQETQYF. The complete variable domain, with remaining parts taken from reference TRBV15 and TRBJ2-5, reads DAMVIQNPRYQVTQFGKPVTLSCSQTLNHNVMYWYQQKSSQAPKLLFHYYDKDFNNEADTPDNFQSRRPNTSFCFLDIRSPGLGDTAMYLCATSRDGHQETQYFGPGTRLLVL.